The rows below give T cell receptor beta chains drawn from one sample of a study of control samples from healthy donors and cancer patients. Using immunoSEQ multiplex PCR, the repertoire was profiled, and TCRdb retains in-frame clones only, with some absent. The sample lists about 110,000 clones; more than 85% were seen once. Sequencing used blood. The source is a woman aged 50 to 65 in good health. Each CDR3 is given with its conserved first and last residue. The order of the fields is V gene, D gene, clone size, J gene, CDR3 protein, CDR3 DNA. The D gene is left open where the match is weak. Clone size is given for some rows only: seen once, a few or many times, or a class if the clone is expanded.

TRBV4-2	.	.	TRBJ2-3	CASSPQNERDRTDTQYF	TGTGCCAGCAGCCCCCAGAACGAACGGGATCGCACAGATACGCAGTATTTT
TRBV6-5	.	.	TRBJ2-1	CASSYGPLGRYNEQFF	TGTGCCAGCAGTTACGGGCCCCTCGGGAGATACAATGAGCAGTTCTTC
TRBV18	TRBD1	.	TRBJ1-1	CASSQGQQNTEAFF	TGTGCCAGCTCACAGGGACAGCAGAACACTGAAGCTTTCTTT
TRBV5-6	.	.	TRBJ1-2	CASSLRGRTNYGYTF	TGTGCCAGCAGCTTAAGAGGACGGACTAACTATGGCTACACCTTC
TRBV7-9	.	.	TRBJ2-5	CASSLEGVAFKKTQYF	TGTGCCAGCAGCCTCGAGGGAGTAGCGTTTAAAAAGACCCAGTACTTC
TRBV7-2	TRBD1	.	TRBJ1-5	CASSLGDRDNQPQHF	TGTGCCAGCAGCTTAGGGGACAGAGACAATCAGCCCCAGCATTTT
TRBV7-9	TRBD1	.	TRBJ1-3	CASSTGQGSGNTIYF	TGTGCCAGCAGCACGGGACAGGGTTCAGGAAACACCATATATTTT
TRBV10-3	.	.	TRBJ2-3	CAISGGGEANTDTQYF	TGTGCCATCAGTGGCGGTGGTGAGGCGAACACAGATACGCAGTATTTT
TRBV6-5	.	medium-sized	TRBJ1-1	CASSAMNTEAFF	TGTGCCAGCAGCGCGATGAACACTGAAGCTTTCTTT
TRBV18	.	.	TRBJ1-4	CASSPVSVNEKLFF	TGTGCCAGCTCACCAGTTTCAGTTAATGAAAAACTGTTTTTT
TRBV6-5	TRBD1	.	TRBJ1-2	CASSYVGGEGYGYTF	TGTGCCAGCAGTTACGTAGGGGGCGAAGGCTATGGCTACACCTTC
TRBV9	TRBD2	.	TRBJ2-1	CASSVGAGVSNEQFF	TGTGCCAGCAGCGTAGGTGCGGGAGTGAGTAATGAGCAGTTCTTC
TRBV5-1	.	.	TRBJ1-2	CASRDFSYGYTF	TGCGCCAGCAGGGATTTCTCCTATGGCTACACCTTC
TRBV7-9	.	once	TRBJ2-1	CASSLLAGPSYNEQFF	TGTGCCAGCAGCTTACTTGCGGGACCTTCCTACAATGAGCAGTTCTTC
TRBV30	.	.	TRBJ2-4	CAWSHRENIQYF	TGTGCCTGGAGTCACAGGGAAAACATTCAGTACTTC
TRBV21-1	.	medium-sized	TRBJ1-1	CASSKRSAFF	TGTGCCAGCAGCAAACGGTCCGCTTTCTTT
TRBV2	TRBD1	.	TRBJ1-5	CASSEITGGRQPQHF	TGTGCCAGCAGTGAGATTACAGGGGGGAGGCAGCCCCAGCATTTT
TRBV30	.	.	TRBJ1-5	CAWSEGIGTASNQPQHF	TGTGCCTGGAGTGAAGGGATCGGTACGGCGAGCAATCAGCCCCAGCATTTT
TRBV5-1	TRBD1	.	TRBJ2-3	CASSLVADRVSTDTQYF	TGCGCCAGCAGCTTGGTGGCCGACAGGGTCAGCACAGATACGCAGTATTTT
TRBV4-2	TRBD2	.	TRBJ2-1	CASSQHGTIYNEQFF	TGTGCCAGCAGCCAGCACGGGACTATTTACAATGAGCAGTTCTTC
TRBV6-6	TRBD2	.	TRBJ2-7	CATNPAGSSYEQYF	TGTGCCACCAACCCAGCGGGGAGCTCCTACGAGCAGTACTTC
TRBV25-1	TRBD1	.	TRBJ1-6	CASRGTGGNSPLHF	TGTGCCAGCAGGGGGACAGGGGGAAATTCACCCCTCCACTTT
TRBV7-8	.	.	TRBJ2-5	CASSTDQGQETQYF	TGTGCCAGCAGCACAGACCAGGGCCAAGAGACCCAGTACTTC
TRBV24-1	.	.	TRBJ2-5	CATMEGSAPQETQYF	TGTGCCACCATGGAAGGTAGCGCACCCCAAGAGACCCAGTACTTC
TRBV7-9	.	.	TRBJ1-6	CASSPIGKNSPLHF	TGTGCCAGCAGCCCCATTGGGAAAAATTCACCCCTCCACTTT
TRBV7-3	.	.	TRBJ1-1	CASSLSVNTEAFF	TGTGCCAGCAGCTTATCCGTGAACACTGAAGCTTTCTTT
TRBV10-3	.	.	TRBJ1-1	CAIGGEVGTEAFF	TGTGCCATCGGAGGGGAGGTTGGCACTGAAGCTTTCTTT
TRBV3-1/TRBV3-2	.	.	TRBJ1-1	CASSQDWGRVNTEAFF	TGTGCCAGCAGCCAAGACTGGGGGAGAGTGAACACTGAAGCTTTCTTT
TRBV5-5	.	.	TRBJ2-5	CASSSIGSRETQYF	TGTGCCAGCAGCTCGATCGGGAGTAGAGAGACCCAGTACTTC